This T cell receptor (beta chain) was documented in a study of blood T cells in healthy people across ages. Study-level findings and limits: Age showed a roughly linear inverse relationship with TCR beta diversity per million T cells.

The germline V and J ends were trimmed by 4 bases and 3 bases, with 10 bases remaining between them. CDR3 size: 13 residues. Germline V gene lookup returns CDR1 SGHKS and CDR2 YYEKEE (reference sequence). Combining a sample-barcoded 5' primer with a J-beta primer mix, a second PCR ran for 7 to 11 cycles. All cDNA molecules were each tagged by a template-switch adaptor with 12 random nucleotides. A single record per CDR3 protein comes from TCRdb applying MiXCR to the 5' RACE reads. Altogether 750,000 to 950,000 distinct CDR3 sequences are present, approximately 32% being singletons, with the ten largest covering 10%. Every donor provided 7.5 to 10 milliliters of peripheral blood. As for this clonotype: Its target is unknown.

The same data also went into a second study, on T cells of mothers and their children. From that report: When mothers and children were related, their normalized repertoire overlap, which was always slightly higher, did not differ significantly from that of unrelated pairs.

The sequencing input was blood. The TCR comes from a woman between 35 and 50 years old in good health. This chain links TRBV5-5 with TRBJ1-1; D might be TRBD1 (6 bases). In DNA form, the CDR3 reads TGTGCCAGCAGCCGCGCAGGGGACACTGAAGCTTTCTTT. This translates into CASSRAGDTEAFF.